This entry describes one T cell receptor (beta chain). Its antigen is not identified. This entry belongs to a study of cytomegalovirus exposure and HLA in healthy donors. PCR amplification relied on 60 Vbeta primers (plus 13 Jbeta primers). Sequencing used immunoSEQ multiplex PCR; TCRdb keeps in-frame clones, though not all of them. The sample consists of about 67,000 clones, approximately 92% of them appearing once. Study-level results: According to a later analysis, most TCR beta chains associated with CMV appeared HLA-restricted. Despite most TCR sequences being rare, some public TCRs occurred in many donors.

This CDR3 contains 13 residues. Between the trimmed V and J ends, which lost 5 bases and 5 bases, there was a span of 10 bases. Germline loops: CDR1 MNHEY, CDR2 SMNVEV (reference sequence). The TCR originated in a young woman in good health and CMV-seropositive. The sample comprised PBMCs. The chain carries TRBV27 and TRBJ1-5, with D possibly matching TRBD1 (5 bases). DNA of the CDR3: TGTGCCAGCAGTATCAGGGTTCATCAGCCCCAGCATTTT. It specifies CASSIRVHQPQHF.